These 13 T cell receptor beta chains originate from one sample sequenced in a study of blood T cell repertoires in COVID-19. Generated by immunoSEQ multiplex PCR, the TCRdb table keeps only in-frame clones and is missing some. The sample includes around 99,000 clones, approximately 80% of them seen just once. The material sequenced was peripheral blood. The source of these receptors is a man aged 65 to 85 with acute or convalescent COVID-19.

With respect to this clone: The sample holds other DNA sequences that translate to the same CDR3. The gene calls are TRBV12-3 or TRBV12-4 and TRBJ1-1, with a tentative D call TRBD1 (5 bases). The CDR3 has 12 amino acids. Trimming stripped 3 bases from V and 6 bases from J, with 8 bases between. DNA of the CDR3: TGTGCCAGCAGTTTCAGGGTCGCTGAAGCTTTCTTT. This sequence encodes CASSFRVAEAFF.

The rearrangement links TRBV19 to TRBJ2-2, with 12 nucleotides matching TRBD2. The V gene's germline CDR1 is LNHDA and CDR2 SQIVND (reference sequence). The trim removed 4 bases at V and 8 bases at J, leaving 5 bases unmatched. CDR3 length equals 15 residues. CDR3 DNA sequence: TGTGCCAGTAGTACTAGCGGGGGGGCGCTTGGGGAGCTGTTTTTT. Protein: CASSTSGGALGELFF.

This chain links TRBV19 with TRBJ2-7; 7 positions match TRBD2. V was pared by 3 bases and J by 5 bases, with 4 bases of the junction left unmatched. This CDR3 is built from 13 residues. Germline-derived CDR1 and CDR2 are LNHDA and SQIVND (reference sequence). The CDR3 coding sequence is TGTGCCAGTAGTATGGGCCTAGCGGACGAGCAGTACTTC. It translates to CASSMGLADEQYF.

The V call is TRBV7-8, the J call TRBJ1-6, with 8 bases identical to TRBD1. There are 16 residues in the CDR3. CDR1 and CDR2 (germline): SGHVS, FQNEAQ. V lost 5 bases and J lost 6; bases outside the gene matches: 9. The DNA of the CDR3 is TGTGCCAGCAGCCCGATGGACAGGGTTCGTAATTCACCCCTCCACTTT. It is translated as CASSPMDRVRNSPLHF.

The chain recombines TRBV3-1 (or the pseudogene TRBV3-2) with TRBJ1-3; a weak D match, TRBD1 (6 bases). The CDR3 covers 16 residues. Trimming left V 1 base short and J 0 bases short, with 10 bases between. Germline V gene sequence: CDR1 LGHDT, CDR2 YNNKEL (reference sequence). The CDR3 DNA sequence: TGTGCCAGCAGCCAAGTCAGGGGCCTCTCTGGAAACACCATATATTTT. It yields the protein CASSQVRGLSGNTIYF.

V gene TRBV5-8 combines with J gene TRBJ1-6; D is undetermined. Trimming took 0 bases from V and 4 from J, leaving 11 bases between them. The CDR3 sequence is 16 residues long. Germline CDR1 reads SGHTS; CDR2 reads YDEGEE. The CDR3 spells CASSLVPGFYNSPLHF. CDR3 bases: TGTGCCAGCAGCTTGGTTCCGGGGTTTTATAATTCACCCCTCCACTTT.

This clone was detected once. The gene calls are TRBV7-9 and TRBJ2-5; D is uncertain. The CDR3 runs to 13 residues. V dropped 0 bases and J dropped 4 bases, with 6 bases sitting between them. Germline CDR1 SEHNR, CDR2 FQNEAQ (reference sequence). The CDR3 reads CASSLALIETQYF. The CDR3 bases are TGTGCCAGCAGCTTAGCGCTAATAGAGACCCAGTACTTC.

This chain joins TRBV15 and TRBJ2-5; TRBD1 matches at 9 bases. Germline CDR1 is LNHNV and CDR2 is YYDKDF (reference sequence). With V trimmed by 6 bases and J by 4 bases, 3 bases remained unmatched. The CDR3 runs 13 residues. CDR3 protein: CATRQGAGETQYF. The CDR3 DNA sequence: TGTGCCACCAGACAGGGGGCTGGAGAGACCCAGTACTTC.

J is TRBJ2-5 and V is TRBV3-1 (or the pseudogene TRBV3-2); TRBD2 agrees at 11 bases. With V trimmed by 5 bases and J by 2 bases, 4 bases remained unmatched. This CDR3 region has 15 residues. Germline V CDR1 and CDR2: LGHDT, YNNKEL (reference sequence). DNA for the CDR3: TGTGCCAGCAGCGAGACTAGCGGGGTTCAAGAGACCCAGTACTTC. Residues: CASSETSGVQETQYF.

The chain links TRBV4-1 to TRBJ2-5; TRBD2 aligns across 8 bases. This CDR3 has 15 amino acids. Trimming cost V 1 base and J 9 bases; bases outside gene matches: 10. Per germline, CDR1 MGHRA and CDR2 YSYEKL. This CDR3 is CASSQGWAGGQAQYF. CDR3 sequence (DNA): TGCGCCAGCAGCCAAGGATGGGCGGGGGGTCAGGCCCAGTACTTC.

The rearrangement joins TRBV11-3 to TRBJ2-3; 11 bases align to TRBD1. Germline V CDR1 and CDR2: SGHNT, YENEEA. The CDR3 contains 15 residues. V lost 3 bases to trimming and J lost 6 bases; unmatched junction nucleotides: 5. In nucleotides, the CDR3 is TGTGCCAGCAGCTTGGGGGACAGGGGGTCGGATACGCAGTATTTT. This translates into CASSLGDRGSDTQYF.

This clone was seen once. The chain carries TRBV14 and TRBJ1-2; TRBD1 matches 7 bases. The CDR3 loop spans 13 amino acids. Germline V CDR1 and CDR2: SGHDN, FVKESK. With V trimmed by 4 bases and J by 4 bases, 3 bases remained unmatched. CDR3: CASSRQGVYGYTF. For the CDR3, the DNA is TGTGCCAGCAGCCGACAGGGAGTCTATGGCTACACCTTC.

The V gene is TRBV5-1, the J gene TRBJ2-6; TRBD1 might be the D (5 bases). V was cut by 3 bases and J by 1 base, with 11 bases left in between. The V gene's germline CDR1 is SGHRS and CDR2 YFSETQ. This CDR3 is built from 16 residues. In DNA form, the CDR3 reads TGCGCCAGCAGCTCGCCTAGGGGATCTGGGGCCAACGTCCTGACTTTC. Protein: CASSSPRGSGANVLTF.